This T cell receptor beta chain was recovered during a study of spatial heterogeneity in lung cancer (dated by TCRdb to the late 2010s). For the study in its entirety: The donors were fewer than 90 patients from the lung TRACERx cohort who had early-stage, untreated non-small cell lung cancer. Follow-up PBMC samples were sequenced whenever available, with a median time to follow-up of roughly 22 months after resection. Beta-chain transcripts were consistently detected in greater numbers than alpha-chain transcripts, which likely reflects a higher abundance of beta-chain transcripts. In the raw uncorrected reads, each unique combination of TCR and UMI appeared more than ten times on average. In non-small cell lung cancer, the study made a quantitative comparison of TCR alpha and beta repertoires among multiple tumor regions, matched nontumor lung and blood. Nonsynonymous mutation counts, determined by whole-exome sequencing of tumor tissue, were related to TCR repertoire features. Both alpha and beta chains were TCR-sequenced in samples taken at surgery, namely 220 tumor regions, 62 to 65 matched nontumor lung samples and roughly 56 PBMC samples. Results the study describes overall, beyond this receptor: Only about 15 patients were included in comparisons of baseline and follow-up blood repertoires. Ubiquitous expanded tumor TCRs showed up in blood more often at tumor resection than at routine follow-up. Additional single-cell paired TCR alpha and beta sequencing was considered necessary to confirm, at a functional level, the hypothesis that regional TCRs recognize regional mutations.

Concerning this clonotype: Its antigen has not been determined. Base quality data are lacking; no much larger clone is found one base away.

The sample's time point label, in plain terms: blood at routine non-recurrence follow-up after resection. TCR sequencing used whole RNA extracted from tumor and nontumor lung tissue, or from cryopreserved PBMC samples, without cell sorting. A patient was chosen for TCR sequencing only when enough RNA was available from at least two tumor regions. To prepare the library, 5' RACE was applied. Sequencing was performed on a NextSeq 500. To allow correction of PCR and sequencing errors, the TCR library protocol tagged every TCR cDNA molecule with a unique molecular identifier. Per the original workflow: Decombinator tools were used for TCR identification, UMI-based error correction and CDR3 extraction. TCRs above a frequency of 2 per 1,000, corresponding to the top 1% of the tumor frequency distribution, were defined as expanded. Rényi diversity was computed with the R vegan package after subsampling each repertoire 100 times to 5,000 TCRs. CDR3 similarity networks were built from amino acid triplet string-kernel similarity, with CDR3s being connected when pairwise similarity was above 0.82. TCRdb reprocessing: public reads trimmed at Q25 with fastp, clones called with MiXCR, in-frame beta chains kept. CDR3 protein duplicates are merged, each entry listing the most common genes and DNA. TCRdb, not the authors, supplied the V and J calls. This sample gives nearly 95,000 distinct CDR3 sequences in total; 19% of them show up just once. The ten largest account for around a fifth of the sample.

The material sequenced was PBMCs, taken at follow-up. The sequence was collected from a male donor with early-stage non-small cell lung cancer.

Here is the DNA: TGTGCCAGCAGTATAGACATCTACACTGAAGCTTTCTTT. This yields the protein CASSIDIYTEAFF. The chain uses TRBV14 and TRBJ1-1; the D gene remains uncertain. The germline V gene specifies SGHDN as CDR1 and FVKESK as CDR2. V loses 6 bases of germline sequence and J loses 3 bases, and the interval between the two ends is 11 bases. The CDR3 measures 13 amino acids from cysteine to phenylalanine. Here the CDR3 DNA is all that survives: 39 bases in frame from base 1. Joined to the reference TRBV14 and TRBJ1-1 proteins, this CDR3 gives the full variable domain: EAGVTQFPSHSVIEKGQTVTLRCDPISGHDNLYWYRRVMGKEIKFLLHFVKESKQDESGMPNNRFLAERTGGTYSTLKVQPAELEDSGVYFCASSIDIYTEAFFGQGTRLTVV.